These 3 T cell receptor beta chains came from one sample sequenced in a study of T cell repertoires in cytomegalovirus infection. Antigens of these TCRs are unknown. TCRdb reanalysed the reads using MiXCR and keeps one entry per CDR3 protein. The repertoire holds approximately 730,000 distinct CDR3 sequences, with around a third as singletons. Source: cultured PBMCs, taken from culture after CMV antigen stimulation. Every receptor here comes from a human donor in good health (CMV status not recorded). Some clones in this sample may be carry-over from other donors' samples.

In this sample, this clonotype turned up many times. In nucleotides, the CDR3 is TGTGCCAGCAGCCCATTCGGGCTCCGTACAGATACGCAGTATTTT. This sequence encodes CASSPFGLRTDTQYF. The chain links TRBV7-8 to TRBJ2-3; D gene ambiguous. This CDR3 has 15 amino acids. Germline CDR1 is SGHVS and CDR2 is FQNEAQ. V was pared by 5 bases and J by 3 bases, with 15 bases between. Based on the CDR3 plus reference TRBV7-8 and TRBJ2-3, the full variable domain is GAGVSQSPRYKVAKRGQDVALRCDPISGHVSLFWYQQALGQGPEFLTYFQNEAQLDKSGLPSDRFFAERPEGSVSTLKIQRTQQEDSAVYLCASSPFGLRTDTQYFGPGTRLTVL.

This clonotype was seen repeatedly, ten times or more. The chain couples TRBV7-2 to TRBJ2-1; D uncertain. The CDR3 has 16 residues. CDR1 and CDR2 from the germline V gene are SGHTA and FQGNSA. V lost 5 bases and J lost 4, with 18 bases in between. In DNA form, the CDR3 reads TGTGCCAGCAGCCGGGCCGGCTACGCCTCGTACAATGAGCAGTTCTTC. Translated, it gives CASSRAGYASYNEQFF.

The CDR3 bases are TGTGCTAGTGGTTATCAAGATACGCAGTATTTT. Protein sequence: CASGYQDTQYF. The chain recombines TRBV12-5 with TRBJ2-3; D unclear. The V and J ends lost 4 bases and 5 bases respectively, with 4 bases between them. Germline loops: CDR1 LGHNT, CDR2 FRNRAP. This CDR3 comprises 11 residues.